This TCR beta chain was observed in a study of regulatory T cells in long-lasting Graves disease. The time point denotes: persistent/refractory GD, antithyroid drugs over 5 years with positive TRAb. Generation of the TCR library employed RNA extracted from PBMCs. Comments on this clonotype: Since a much larger clone is just one base distant, this may be a read error.

CDR3 regions were amplified by Arm-PCR using iRepertoire HTBI primers to build TCR beta libraries. Using its own MiXCR run on the multiplex PCR reads, TCRdb lists one record per CDR3 protein. Here the sample spans roughly 300,000 distinct CDR3 sequences, around a fifth being singletons. The CDR3 loop spans 18 amino acids. The V gene's germline CDR1 is SGHAT and CDR2 FQNNGV. This sequence originates from a female donor with Graves disease. The J gene is TRBJ2-5, the V gene TRBV11-2; 8 bases are a match to TRBD2. The starting material was peripheral blood mononuclear cells (PBMCs), obtained when the disease was refractory, from a patient treated with antithyroid drugs. For the CDR3, the DNA is TGTGCCAACAGCTTCCCTCGAGCGGGAGTGACGGGAGCGGAGACCCAGTACTTC. Translated, it gives CANSFPRAGVTGAETQYF. The entire variable domain, with the rest obtained from reference TRBV11-2 and TRBJ2-5, is as follows: EAGVAQSPRYKIIEKRQSVAFWCNPISGHATLYWYQQILGQGPKLLIQFQNNGVVDDSQLPKDRFSAERLKGVDSTLKIQPAKLEDSAVYLCANSFPRAGVTGAETQYFGPGTRLLVL.